The 9 T cell receptor beta chains reported below all come from one sample, sequenced in a study of blood T cells in healthy people across ages (dated by TCRdb to between 2014 and 2017). The library was made by 5' RACE. Sequencing was performed on an Illumina HiSeq 2500. A second PCR of about 6 to 11 cycles was performed with a sample-barcoded 5' primer and a J-beta primer mix. TCRdb passed the public sequencing reads through fastp at Q25 and MiXCR, retaining productive beta sequences. Every entry covers one CDR3 protein and lists the most common genes and DNA from its rows. Present in this sample are under 2,000,000 distinct CDR3 sequences, roughly 50% of which were seen just once. Together, the top ten hold around 2.1% of the sample. Sequencing used blood. These receptors came from a woman between 35 and 50 years old in good health.

The gene calls are TRBV4-1 and TRBJ2-3; perhaps TRBD2 as D (5 bases). Germline-derived CDR1 and CDR2 are MGHRA and YSYEKL. The CDR3 has 13 residues. Trimming left V 3 bases short and J 6 bases short, with 10 bases between. The chain's CDR3 is CASSHWERDTQYF. The CDR3 bases are TGCGCCAGCAGCCACTGGGAGAGGGATACGCAGTATTTT.

This clonotype turned up a few times. The CDR3 coding sequence is TGTGCCAGCAGGCCAGACAGGGTTGTCGGCTACACCTTC. Encoded protein: CASRPDRVVGYTF. This rearrangement joins TRBV12-3 or TRBV12-4 to TRBJ1-2, with 7 bases identical to TRBD1. V shed 6 bases and J 8 bases; nucleotides not matched to a gene: 9. This CDR3 region has 13 residues.

The chain carries TRBV6-5 and TRBJ1-6, with D unresolved. The CDR3 has 16 residues. Trimming removed 1 base from V and 7 bases from J, with 14 bases in between. CDR1 is MNHEY, CDR2 SVGAGI, per germline. The CDR3 DNA is TGTGCCAGCAGTTACTTTCGGGCAGGTGGCAATTCACCCCTCCACTTT. Translation: CASSYFRAGGNSPLHF.

The chain is built from TRBV7-2 and TRBJ2-5; D is possibly TRBD1 (6 bases). The CDR3 extends over 14 amino acids. The germline CDR1 and CDR2 sequences are SGHTA and FQGNSA. Trimming pared 5 bases from V and 11 bases from J, leaving 21 bases between. CDR3 loop: CASSPGHIYAEQYF. CDR3 DNA: TGTGCCAGCAGCCCGGGACACATCTATGCTGAGCAGTACTTC.

V gene TRBV6-5 combines with J gene TRBJ1-6; D remains ambiguous. Trimming cost V 2 bases and J 4 bases, with 9 bases left between them. Germline CDR1 and CDR2: MNHEY and SVGAGI. This CDR3 contains 15 residues. CDR3 region: CASSYRDRYNSPLHF. The CDR3, as DNA: TGTGCCAGCAGTTACCGGGATCGATATAATTCACCCCTCCACTTT.

About this clonotype itself: The junction and the germline gene differ at one end; a read error may be behind it. The chain couples TRBV6-1 to TRBJ1-5; D is perhaps TRBD1 (6 bases). The CDR3 consists of 17 residues. CDR1 and CDR2 (germline): MNHNS, SASEGT. CDR3 protein: CASSRGGAKLGNQPRHF. The CDR3 nucleotides are TGTGCCAGCAGCCGCGGGGGGGCCAAATTGGGCAATCAGCCCCGGCATTTT.

The chain employs TRBV6-2 or TRBV6-3 and TRBJ2-2; TRBD2 matches at 11 bases. From germline, CDR1 is MNHEY and CDR2 SVGEGT. With 5 bases clipped from V and 4 bases from J, the junction kept 6 bases outside the gene matches. This CDR3 region has 16 residues. CDR3 in amino acids: CASSLLAGGTTGELFF. The CDR3 nucleotides are TGTGCCAGCAGTCTATTAGCGGGGGGGACCACCGGGGAGCTGTTTTTT.

This clonotype was observed a handful of times. This chain joins TRBV20-1 and TRBJ2-5, with D unresolved. Per germline, CDR1 DFQATT and CDR2 SNEGSKA (reference sequence). Trimming cost V 6 bases and J 2 bases, with 13 bases left between them. The CDR3 has 13 amino acids. The CDR3 region has the DNA TGCAGTGCCCATTTAACTACTCAAGAGACCCAGTACTTC. Its translation is CSAHLTTQETQYF.

The chain carries TRBV27 and TRBJ1-6; possible D gene TRBD1, 6 bases. The V and J ends lost 3 bases and 10 bases respectively, with 19 bases between them. Germline V lookup: CDR1 MNHEY, CDR2 SMNVEV (reference sequence). The CDR3 extends over 16 amino acids. The CDR3, as DNA: TGTGCCAGCAGTTTCCAGAGAAGTGGGCAGGGGTCACCCCTCCACTTT. This gives the protein CASSFQRSGQGSPLHF.